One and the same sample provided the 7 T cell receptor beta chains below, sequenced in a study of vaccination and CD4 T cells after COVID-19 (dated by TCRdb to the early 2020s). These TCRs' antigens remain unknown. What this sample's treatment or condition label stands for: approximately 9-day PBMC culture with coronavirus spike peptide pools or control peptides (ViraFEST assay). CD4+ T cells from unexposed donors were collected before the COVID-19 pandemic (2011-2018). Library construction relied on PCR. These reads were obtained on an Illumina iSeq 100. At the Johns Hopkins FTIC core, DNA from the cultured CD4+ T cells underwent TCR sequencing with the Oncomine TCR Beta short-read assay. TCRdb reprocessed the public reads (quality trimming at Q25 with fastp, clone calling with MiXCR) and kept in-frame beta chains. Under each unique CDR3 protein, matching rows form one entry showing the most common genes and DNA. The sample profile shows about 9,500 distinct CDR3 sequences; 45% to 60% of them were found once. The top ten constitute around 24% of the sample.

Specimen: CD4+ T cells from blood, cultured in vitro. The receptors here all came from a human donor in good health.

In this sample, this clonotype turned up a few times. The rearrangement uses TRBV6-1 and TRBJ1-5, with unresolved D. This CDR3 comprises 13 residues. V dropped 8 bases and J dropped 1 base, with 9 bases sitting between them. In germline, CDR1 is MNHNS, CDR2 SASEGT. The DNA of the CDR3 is TGTGCCAGCCGGGCAGCAAGCAATCAGCCCCAGCATTTT. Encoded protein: CASRAASNQPQHF.

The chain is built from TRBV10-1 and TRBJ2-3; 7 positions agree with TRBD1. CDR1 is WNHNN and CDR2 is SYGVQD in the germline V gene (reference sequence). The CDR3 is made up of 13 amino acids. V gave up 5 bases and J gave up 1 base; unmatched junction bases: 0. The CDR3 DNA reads TGCGCCAGCAGTACAGGGGGCACAGATACGCAGTATTTT. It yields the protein CASSTGGTDTQYF.

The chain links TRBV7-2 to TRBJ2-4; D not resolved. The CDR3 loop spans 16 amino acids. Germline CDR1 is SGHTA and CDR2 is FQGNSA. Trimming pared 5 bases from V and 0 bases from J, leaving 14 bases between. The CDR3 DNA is TGTGCCAGCAGCATGAAGACTCAATTAGCCAAAAACATTCAGTACTTC. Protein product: CASSMKTQLAKNIQYF.

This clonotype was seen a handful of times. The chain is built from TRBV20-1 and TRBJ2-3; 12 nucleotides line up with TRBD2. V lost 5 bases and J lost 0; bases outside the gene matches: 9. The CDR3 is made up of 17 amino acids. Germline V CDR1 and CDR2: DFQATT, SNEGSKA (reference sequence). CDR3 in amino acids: CSARTSGTITSTDTQYF. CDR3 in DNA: TGCAGTGCTCGGACTAGCGGGACGATTACTAGCACAGATACGCAGTATTTT.

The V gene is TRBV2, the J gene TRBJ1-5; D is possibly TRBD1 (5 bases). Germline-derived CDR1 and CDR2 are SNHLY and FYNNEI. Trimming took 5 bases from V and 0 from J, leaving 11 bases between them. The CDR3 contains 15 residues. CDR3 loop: CASSWTSYSNQPQHF. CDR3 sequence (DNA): TGTGCCAGCAGTTGGACAAGTTATAGCAATCAGCCCCAGCATTTT.

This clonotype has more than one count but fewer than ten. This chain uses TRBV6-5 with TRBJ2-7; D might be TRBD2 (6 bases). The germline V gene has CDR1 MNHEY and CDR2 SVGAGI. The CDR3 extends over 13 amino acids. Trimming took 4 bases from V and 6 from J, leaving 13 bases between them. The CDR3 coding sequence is TGTGCCAGCAGTTCCCTAGCGTGGGGCGAGCAGTACTTC. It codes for CASSSLAWGEQYF.

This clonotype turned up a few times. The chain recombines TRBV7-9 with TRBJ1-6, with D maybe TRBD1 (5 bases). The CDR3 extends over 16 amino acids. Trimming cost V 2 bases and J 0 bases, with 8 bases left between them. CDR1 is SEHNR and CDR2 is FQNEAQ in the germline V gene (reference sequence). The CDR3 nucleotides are TGTGCCAGCAGCTTACAGGGCAGCTCCTATAATTCACCCCTCCACTTT. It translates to CASSLQGSSYNSPLHF.